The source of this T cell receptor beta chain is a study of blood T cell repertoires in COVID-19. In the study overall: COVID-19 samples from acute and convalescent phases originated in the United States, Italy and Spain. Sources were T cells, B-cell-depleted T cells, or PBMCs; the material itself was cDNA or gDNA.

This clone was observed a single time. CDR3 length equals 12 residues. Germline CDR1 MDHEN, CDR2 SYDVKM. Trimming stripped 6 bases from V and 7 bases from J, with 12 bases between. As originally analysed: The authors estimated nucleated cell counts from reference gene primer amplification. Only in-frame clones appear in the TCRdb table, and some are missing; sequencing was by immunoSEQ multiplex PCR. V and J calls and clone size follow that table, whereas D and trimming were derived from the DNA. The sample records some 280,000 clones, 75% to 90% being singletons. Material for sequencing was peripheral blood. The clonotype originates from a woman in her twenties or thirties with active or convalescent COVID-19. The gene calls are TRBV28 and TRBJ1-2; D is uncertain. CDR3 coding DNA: TGTGCCAGCAGGTCGGAGATGTCTGGCTACACCTTC. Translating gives CASRSEMSGYTF.